This entry lists 10 T cell receptor beta chains sequenced from one sample in a study of CD8 T cells in Susac syndrome. The authors reverse transcribed roughly 0.5 to 1 ug RNA with random hexamers. TCRdb redid the calling of the immunoSEQ multiplex PCR reads with MiXCR, one entry per CDR3 protein. This sample yields about 160,000 distinct CDR3 sequences, of which about 92% are seen a single time; 0.065% to 0.1% belongs to the top ten. The sample was CD4+ T cells from PBMCs. These receptors all stem from a human donor in good health.

V and J are TRBV6-5 and TRBJ1-1; maybe TRBD1 (6 bases). V was cut by 0 bases and J by 5 bases, with 10 bases left in between. The CDR3 length is 14 residues. The germline gives CDR1 MNHEY, CDR2 SVGAGI. The CDR3 region is CASSYSGGRTEAFF. CDR3 sequence (DNA): TGTGCCAGCAGTTACTCGGGGGGGCGAACTGAAGCTTTCTTT.

The gene calls are TRBV20-1 and TRBJ2-7; D is ambiguous. The CDR3 contains 14 residues. Germline CDR1 is DFQATT and CDR2 is SNEGSKA (reference sequence). Trimming left V 0 bases short and J 2 bases short, with 11 bases between. CDR3 loop: CSARDRNRPYEQYF. DNA for the CDR3: TGCAGTGCTAGAGATCGTAACCGACCCTACGAGCAGTACTTC.

This clonotype was seen a single time. V is TRBV10-3 and J is TRBJ2-1; 8 positions agree with TRBD1. The assigned J gene may be wrong: the sequence end matches TRBJ2-7 better. The CDR3 is made up of 14 amino acids. From germline, CDR1 is ENHRY and CDR2 SYGVKD. The CDR3 loop is CAISDLGQAYEQYF. The CDR3 nucleotides are TGTGCCATCAGTGACTTGGGACAGGCCTACGAGCAGTACTTC.

This clonotype was detected only once. The chain couples TRBV2 to TRBJ1-4; perhaps TRBD1 as D (5 bases). The length of the CDR3 is 13 residues. Germline CDR1 reads SNHLY; CDR2 reads FYNNEI. With 4 bases removed from V and 7 bases from J, the gap between germline ends came to 10 bases. CDR3 protein: CASSGQGGEKLFF. As DNA, the CDR3 is TGTGCCAGCAGTGGGCAGGGAGGTGAAAAACTGTTTTTT.

The chain carries TRBV6-6 and TRBJ2-7; no definite D call. The V end was cut by 2 bases, the J end by 0 bases, with 11 bases between. The germline V gene encodes CDR1 MNHNY and CDR2 SVGAGI (reference sequence). The CDR3 totals 15 residues. The CDR3 reads CASSYGEHGSYEQYF. The CDR3 bases are TGTGCCAGCAGTTACGGCGAGCACGGCTCCTACGAGCAGTACTTC.

Only one count was recorded for this clonotype. CDR3 bases: TGTGCCAGCAGTTTTAGGACAGGGGGGGGTGAGCAGTTCTTC. Protein sequence: CASSFRTGGGEQFF. The rearrangement links TRBV12-3 or TRBV12-4 to TRBJ2-1; 10 bases match TRBD1. This CDR3 contains 14 residues. The ends lost 3 bases at V and 9 bases at J; junction bases unmatched: 5.

Only one count was recorded for this clonotype. V gene TRBV7-2 combines with J gene TRBJ1-1, with TRBD1 matching over 9 bases. Germline loops: CDR1 SGHTA, CDR2 FQGNSA. The length of the CDR3 is 16 residues. Trimming took 4 bases from V and 3 from J; bases not matched to a gene: 9. The CDR3 is CASSSRPGTGHTEAFF. The CDR3 region has the DNA TGTGCCAGCAGCTCTCGACCCGGGACAGGGCACACTGAAGCTTTCTTT.

The DNA for the CDR3 is TGTGCCAGCAGCCCCGGGAGTGCGGAGACCCAGTACTTC. Translated, it gives CASSPGSAETQYF. The chain has TRBV7-3 and TRBJ2-5; maybe TRBD2 (6 bases). Germline assignment: CDR1 SGHTA and CDR2 FQGTGA. With 5 bases removed from V and 5 bases from J, the gap between germline ends came to 12 bases. The CDR3 sequence is 13 residues long. Based on the CDR3 plus reference TRBV7-3 and TRBJ2-5, the full variable domain is GAGVSQTPSNKVTEKGKYVELRCDPISGHTALYWYRQSLGQGPEFLIYFQGTGAADDSGLPNDRFFAVRPEGSVSTLKIQRTERGDSAVYLCASSPGSAETQYFGPGTRLLVL.

The rearrangement joins TRBV20-1 to TRBJ2-7, with 11 bases that match TRBD2. The CDR3 has 16 residues. The V gene end was trimmed by 5 bases and the J gene end by 0 bases; junction bases not matched to a gene: 9. Germline CDR1 reads DFQATT; CDR2 reads SNEGSKA (reference sequence). The CDR3 protein is CSAEGLADMYSYEQYF. Written as DNA, the CDR3 is TGCAGTGCTGAGGGACTAGCGGATATGTACTCCTACGAGCAGTACTTC.

The V gene is TRBV12-3 or TRBV12-4, the J gene TRBJ2-7, with 7 nucleotides matching TRBD1. The CDR3 is made up of 16 amino acids. V dropped 4 bases and J dropped 0; count of bases not matched to a gene: 9. CDR3 in amino acids: CASSWILDRSSYEQYF. The CDR3 nucleotides read TGTGCCAGCAGTTGGATTTTGGACAGGAGCTCCTACGAGCAGTACTTC.